The TCR beta chain described here comes from a study of T cell clusters in autoimmune cytopenias. Study background: TRB sequencing had a median approximately 50,000 reads and approximately 2,400 distinct clonotypes per sample. General study findings and limits: The T cell clusters came from computational analysis alone and lack functional validation. Physiological T cell clusters of healthy donors were apparently absent in primary autoimmune cytopenia patients.

This clonotype shows up as large by frequency. Its specificity is not known. TRB was amplified by touch-down multiplex PCR, primer pools A and B combined. Reprocessing the multiplex PCR reads, TCRdb reports a single entry for every CDR3 protein and omits DNA. This repertoire includes around 1,000 distinct CDR3 sequences. Each sample's input was 200 to 300 ng genomic DNA, 30,000 to 45,000 genome equivalents. This sequence originates from a human donor with an autoimmune cytopenia or autoimmune hepatitis (not recorded which). Sequencing was carried out using peripheral blood.

This CDR3 reads CASSLSAGGDTQYF. The chain has TRBV7-9 and TRBJ2-3; there is no DNA to check the TCRdb D call of TRBD1. Germline CDR1 reads SEHNR; CDR2 reads FQNEAQ (reference sequence). The CDR3 totals 14 residues.